The 2 T cell receptor beta chains below come from one sample, sequenced in a study of response to subunit inactivated influenza vaccine. MiXCR was run by TCRdb on the RT-PCR reads, yielding one entry per CDR3 protein. The table includes hundreds of thousands of distinct CDR3 sequences, 10% to 15% detected once. This material consisted of PBMCs from blood, taken on the day of vaccination. These receptor sequences come from a man aged 45-65 years who received an inactivated influenza vaccine.

The chain combines TRBV11-2 with TRBJ1-6, with 7 nucleotides matching TRBD1. With V trimmed by 5 bases and J by 2 bases, 6 bases remained unmatched. This CDR3 region has 16 residues. Germline values: CDR1 SGHAT, CDR2 FQNNGV. In DNA form, the CDR3 reads TGTGCCAGCAGCACCACAGGGGATGCCTATAATTCACCCCTCCACTTT. Its translation is CASSTTGDAYNSPLHF.

V and J are TRBV6-2 or TRBV6-3 and TRBJ1-2; D remains ambiguous. The CDR3 sequence is 14 residues long. V was pared by 6 bases and J by 0 bases, with 11 bases between. CDR1 and CDR2 from the germline V gene are MNHEY and SVGEGT. The CDR3 DNA is TGTGCCAGCAGACCAACCGGATCTAACTATGGCTACACCTTC. Translation: CASRPTGSNYGYTF.